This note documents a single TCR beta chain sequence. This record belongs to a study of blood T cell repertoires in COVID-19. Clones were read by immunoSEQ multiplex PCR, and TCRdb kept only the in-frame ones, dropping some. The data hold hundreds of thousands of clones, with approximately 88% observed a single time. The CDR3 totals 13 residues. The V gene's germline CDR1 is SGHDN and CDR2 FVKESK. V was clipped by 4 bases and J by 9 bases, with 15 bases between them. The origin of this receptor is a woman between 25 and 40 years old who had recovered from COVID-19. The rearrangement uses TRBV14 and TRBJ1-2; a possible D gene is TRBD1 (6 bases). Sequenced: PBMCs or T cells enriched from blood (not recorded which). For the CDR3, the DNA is TGTGCCAGCAGCCCCCAGGGGACCGTCAGCTACACCTTC. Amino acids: CASSPQGTVSYTF.